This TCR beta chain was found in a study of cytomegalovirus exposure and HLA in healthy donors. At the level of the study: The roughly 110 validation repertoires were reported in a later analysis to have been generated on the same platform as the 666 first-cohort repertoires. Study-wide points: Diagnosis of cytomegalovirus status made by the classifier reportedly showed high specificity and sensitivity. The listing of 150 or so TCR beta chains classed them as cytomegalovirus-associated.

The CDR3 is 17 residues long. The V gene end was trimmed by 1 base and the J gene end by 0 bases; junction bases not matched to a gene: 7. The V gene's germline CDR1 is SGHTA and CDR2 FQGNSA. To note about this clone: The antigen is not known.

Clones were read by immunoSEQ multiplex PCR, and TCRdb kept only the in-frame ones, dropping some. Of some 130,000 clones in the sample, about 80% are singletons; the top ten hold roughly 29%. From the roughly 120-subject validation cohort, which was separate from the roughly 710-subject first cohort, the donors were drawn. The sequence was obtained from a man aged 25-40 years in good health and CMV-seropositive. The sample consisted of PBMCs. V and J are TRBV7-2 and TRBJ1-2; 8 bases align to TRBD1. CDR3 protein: CASSLGQGSGANYGYTF. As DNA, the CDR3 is TGTGCCAGCAGCTTAGGACAGGGGTCGGGGGCTAACTATGGCTACACCTTC.